This TCR beta chain was documented in a study of blood T cell repertoires in COVID-19. Study in general: Acute and convalescent COVID-19 samples came from the United States, Italy and Spain. T cells, B-cell-depleted T cells, or PBMCs supplied cDNA or gDNA.

Trimming cost V 2 bases and J 2 bases, with 16 bases left between them. This CDR3 contains 16 residues. Germline CDR1 MNHNS, CDR2 SASEGT. Under the authors' procedure: Reference gene primer amplification yielded estimated nucleated cell counts. Sequencing was performed with immunoSEQ multiplex PCR; in TCRdb, only in-frame clones are kept and a portion is missing. For V, J and clone size, that table is used; D and trimming come from the DNA. The top ten hold just under 3% of the sample, which has under 300,000 clones, 80% to 85% seen once. The sample consisted of peripheral blood. The TCR sequence derives from a woman in her fifties or sixties with active or convalescent COVID-19. The V and J genes are TRBV6-1 and TRBJ2-7; possibly TRBD1 for D (6 bases). The CDR3 region has the DNA TGTGCCAGCAGTGAAAGGCACGGGACACCCACCTACGAGCAGTACTTC. This translates into CASSERHGTPTYEQYF.